The 16 T cell receptor beta chains below come from one sample, sequenced in a study of Ad26.COV2.S vaccination and SARS-CoV-2 variants. Sequencing was performed with immunoSEQ multiplex PCR; in TCRdb, only in-frame clones are kept and a portion is missing. The table has around 340,000 clones, roughly 89% seen once. Treatment indicated: around 19 received Ad26.COV2.S at low or high dose, single or two shots; 5 received placebo; per-sample allocation not given. Following the first vaccine or placebo injection, samples were taken on day 63. Specimen: peripheral blood, collected in a trial of Ad26.COV2.S vaccine versus placebo. These receptors were taken from a person aged 18 to 65 who received the Ad26.COV2.S COVID-19 vaccine or a placebo.

The CDR3 sequence is CASSQGLGRNQPQHF. The DNA of the CDR3 is TGTGCCAGCAGCCAAGGGTTAGGACGAAATCAGCCCCAGCATTTT. V and J are TRBV3-1 (or the pseudogene TRBV3-2) and TRBJ1-5; D is unresolved. This CDR3 comprises 15 residues. CDR1 LGHDT and CDR2 YNNKEL come from the germline V gene (reference sequence). V lost 1 base, J lost 4 bases, and 11 bases lay in between.

The chain recombines TRBV6-2 or TRBV6-3 with TRBJ2-1, with D hard to call. Germline CDR1 reads MNHEY; CDR2 reads SVGEGT. The CDR3 is 13 amino acids. Trimming removed 0 bases at V and 12 bases at J, with 12 bases between. The chain's CDR3 is CASSYSYFGSQFF. The CDR3 DNA follows: TGTGCCAGCAGTTACTCGTATTTCGGGTCGCAGTTCTTC.

The chain combines TRBV11-2 with TRBJ2-7; D is possibly TRBD2 (5 bases). Trimming cost V 4 bases and J 7 bases, with 14 bases left between them. CDR1 and CDR2 (germline): SGHAT, FQNNGV. This CDR3 contains 13 residues. Here the CDR3 DNA reads TGTGCCAGCAGCTCATTGCGAACGGGGGAGCAGTACTTC. This gives the protein CASSSLRTGEQYF.

The chain is built from TRBV12-3 or TRBV12-4 and TRBJ2-1; D is undetermined. The CDR3 is 12 amino acids. Trimming stripped 3 bases from V and 8 bases from J, with 8 bases between. CDR3 protein: CASSFRRDEQFF. The CDR3 region has the DNA TGTGCCAGCAGTTTTCGCCGGGATGAGCAGTTCTTC.

The rearrangement joins TRBV29-1 to TRBJ2-1; D may match TRBD1 or TRBD2 (6 bases each). Germline values: CDR1 SQVTM, CDR2 ANQGSEA. The CDR3 extends over 14 amino acids. The V end was cut by 6 bases, the J end by 7 bases, with 19 bases between. CDR3 nucleotides: TGCAGCGTGACCCGAGGAGGGGGTTGGAATGAGCAGTTCTTC. Amino acid sequence: CSVTRGGGWNEQFF.

This clone occurred once. The chain carries TRBV27 and TRBJ2-3, with TRBD2 as a possible D gene (5 bases). The germline gives CDR1 MNHEY, CDR2 SMNVEV (reference sequence). Between the trimmed V and J ends, which lost 6 bases and 2 bases, there was a span of 12 bases. The CDR3 length is 14 residues. Written as DNA, the CDR3 is TGTGCCAGCAGCCAAACTAGGCACACAGATACGCAGTATTTT. Translating gives CASSQTRHTDTQYF.

The V gene is TRBV10-3, the J gene TRBJ2-7; D tentatively reads TRBD1 or TRBD2 (5 bases each). The CDR3 sequence is 16 residues long. Germline CDR1 ENHRY, CDR2 SYGVKD. Trimming pared 11 bases from V and 3 bases from J, leaving 26 bases between. The CDR3, as DNA: TGTGCCGCAATGAGAACCCGGGACGGTGAGATCTACGAGCAGTACTTC. Encoded protein: CAAMRTRDGEIYEQYF.

The CDR3 coding sequence is TGTGCCAGCAGGAGGACAGGGGACAACTCACCCCTCCACTTT. It encodes CASRRTGDNSPLHF. The rearrangement joins TRBV5-5 to TRBJ1-6; 9 bases align to TRBD1. Trimming at V came to 5 bases and at J to 10 bases, leaving 7 bases not matched to a gene. CDR1 is SGHKS and CDR2 is YYEKEE in the germline V gene (reference sequence). This CDR3 is built from 14 residues.

The chain couples TRBV5-1 to TRBJ1-1, with D maybe TRBD1 (6 bases). Germline V gene data show CDR1 as SGHRS and CDR2 as YFSETQ. Trimming took off 4 bases at V and 3 bases at J, with 7 bases between the two ends. The length of the CDR3 is 12 residues. In DNA, the CDR3 is TGCGCCAGCAGCAACAGGGACACTGAAGCTTTCTTT. The encoded protein is CASSNRDTEAFF.

As to this clone: The junction departs from germline at one end; a sequencing error may be responsible. The chain combines TRBV27 with TRBJ2-2; 8 positions match TRBD1. The germline gives CDR1 MNHEY, CDR2 SMNVEV (reference sequence). This CDR3 spans 15 amino acids. The CDR3 sequence: CASSYHRGNPGELFF. CDR3 nucleotide sequence: TGTGCCAGCAGTTACCACAGGGGGAACCCCGGGGAGCTGTTTTTT.

The chain carries TRBV7-9 and TRBJ1-1; D unresolved. Germline CDR1 SEHNR, CDR2 FQNEAQ (reference sequence). With 1 base removed from V and 8 bases from J, the gap between germline ends came to 5 bases. The CDR3 length is 11 residues. CDR3 bases: TGTGCCAGCAGCTTAGACAGAGAAGCTTTCTTT. Protein sequence: CASSLDREAFF.

This chain links TRBV5-8 with TRBJ2-3; tentatively, D is TRBD2 (5 bases). V was trimmed by 1 base and J by 12 bases, leaving 15 bases between them. CDR3 size: 13 residues. In germline, CDR1 is SGHTS, CDR2 YDEGEE. The CDR3 region is CASSLTADYPQYF. CDR3 bases: TGTGCCAGCAGCTTGACCGCCGACTACCCCCAGTATTTT. The full variable domain, its missing parts supplied by reference TRBV5-8 and TRBJ2-3, is EAGVTQSPTHLIKTRGQQATLRCSPISGHTSVYWYQQALGLGLQFLLWYDEGEERNRGNFPPRFSGRQFPNYSSELNVNALELEDSALYLCASSLTADYPQYFGPGTRLTVL.

V and J are TRBV7-6 and TRBJ2-4, with D perhaps being TRBD1 or TRBD2 (5 bases each). CDR1 and CDR2 from the germline V gene are SGHVS and FNYEAQ. The V end lost 5 bases, the J end lost 5 bases, and 22 bases lay between the germline ends. The CDR3 is made up of 17 amino acids. The CDR3, as DNA: TGTGCCAGCAGCCCCCAGGCGGGCAGCTGGGGCCAAAACATTCAGTACTTC. Encoded protein: CASSPQAGSWGQNIQYF. The full variable domain, with the rest looked up from reference TRBV7-6 and TRBJ2-4, is GAGVSQSPRYKVTKRGQDVALRCDPISGHVSLYWYRQALGQGPEFLTYFNYEAQQDKSGLPNDRFSAERPEGSISTLTIQRTEQRDSAMYRCASSPQAGSWGQNIQYFGAGTRLSVL.

V is TRBV12-3 or TRBV12-4 and J is TRBJ2-7; D unclear. The CDR3 runs 11 residues. The V gene lost 3 bases and the J gene lost 6 bases, with 6 bases spanning the gap. In DNA form, the CDR3 reads TGTGCCAGCAGTTTTCTCGGCGAGCAGTACTTC. This gives the protein CASSFLGEQYF.

The chain employs TRBV20-1 and TRBJ1-1, with 8 bases identical to TRBD1. The CDR3 sequence is 11 residues long. Germline V CDR1 and CDR2: DFQATT, SNEGSKA (reference sequence). With V trimmed by 5 bases and J by 7 bases, 3 bases remained unmatched. DNA for the CDR3: TGCAGTGCTCACGGACAGGGTGAAGCTTTCTTT. Translating gives CSAHGQGEAFF.

This chain joins TRBV4-2 and TRBJ2-7, with TRBD1 identical over 9 bases. With V trimmed by 2 bases and J by 4 bases, 6 bases remained unmatched. Germline CDR1 LGHNA, CDR2 YNFKEQ. The CDR3 runs 15 residues. Here the CDR3 DNA reads TGTGCCAGCAGCCAATCTGGGACAGGGACTTACGAGCAGTACTTC. The encoded protein is CASSQSGTGTYEQYF.